The entry below describes one T cell receptor beta chain. The antigen it binds to is not known. Per-base quality was not reported, and no clone a single base away is much larger than it. The trial excluded patients who had a history of autoimmune disease or were on systemic immunosuppression. Peripheral blood for TCR sequencing was collected from all dose cohorts at baseline, on cycle 4 day 1, and on cycle 7 day 1. Samples were obtained from an open-label, multicenter, first-in-human phase I dose-escalation trial of ivuxolimab. Adults with locally advanced or metastatic melanoma, renal cell, hepatocellular, or head and neck squamous cell carcinoma were enrolled in the trial. Before TCR sequencing, CD4+ T cells and CD8+ T cells from peripheral blood were sorted into separate populations. The sample originates from a study of OX40 agonist ivuxolimab in advanced cancers. Study-level background: The costimulatory receptor OX40 (CD134) was targeted by ivuxolimab, a fully human IgG2 agonistic monoclonal antibody. A male proportion of roughly 80% and a mean age of 60 years, ranging from roughly 23 to 90, were recorded for the dose-escalation cohort. Among the roughly 52 dose-escalation patients, some 20 had hepatocellular carcinoma, 15 or so melanoma, 9 renal cell carcinoma and 9 head and neck cancer. Intravenous ivuxolimab was administered to patients every 2 weeks at six dose levels: 0.01, 0.1, 0.3, 1.5, 3 and 10 mg/kg. The paper reports the monotherapy dose-escalation portion (N of about 47 patients) of the phase I ivuxolimab trial. Patients were allowed to have had prior anti-PD-1, anti-PD-L1 or anti-CTLA-4 therapy, and 40% of the dose-escalation patients had been treated with checkpoint inhibitors. The purpose of peripheral TCRbeta sequencing was to test whether ivuxolimab changed TCR sequence diversity and led to clonal T-cell expansion. Partial responses occurred in three dose-escalation patients, of whom one had hepatocellular carcinoma and two had cutaneous melanoma. Study-wide conclusions, independent of this receptor: On average, CD8+ T cells showed more expanded clones than CD4+ T cells after ivuxolimab. Partial responders in the 0.1-3.0 mg/kg groups had among the lowest normalized peripheral clonal expansion, especially among CD8+ T cells. Which antigens the clonally expanded peripheral T cells were specific for was not determined. Low levels of normalized T-cell clonal expansion were also seen in some nonresponding patients. At doses from 0.1 to 3.0 mg/kg, clonal expansion was seen in both CD4+ and CD8+ blood T cells between baseline and week 6.

For sequencing of the TCRbeta CDR3 region, genomic DNA was extracted from the sorted cells. The immunoSEQ Assay was used to sequence the TCRbeta CDR3 regions. Here the immuneACCESS table is served through TCRdb, limited to in-frame sequences with V and J called. Missing clones are a known gap in these copies; in checked studies unresolved V genes cover under half, and the rest lacks a known reason. For this sample there are approximately 80,000 clones; 85% to 90% appear just once. The top ten clonotypes cover less than 0.2% of the sample. Taken from the germline V gene (reference sequence), the CDR1 and CDR2 loops are SGHNT and YYREEE. Including the terminal cysteine and phenylalanine, the CDR3 comprises 15 residues. This entry keeps only the CDR3 DNA: 45 bases, framed from base 1. After removal of 2 bases from V and 1 base from J, the junction retains 2 bases not matched to a gene.

Rearrangement joined TRBV5-4 to TRBJ2-3, and TRBD2 aligns with 9 junction nucleotides. This clonotype originated in an adult with an advanced solid tumor such as melanoma, head and neck, liver or kidney cancer. The material sequenced was CD4+ or CD8+ T cells sorted from blood, taken in a trial of the OX40 agonist ivuxolimab. The DNA reads TGTGCCAGCAGCTTAAGACTAGCGGGCACAGATACGCAGTATTTT. This gives the protein CASSLRLAGTDTQYF.